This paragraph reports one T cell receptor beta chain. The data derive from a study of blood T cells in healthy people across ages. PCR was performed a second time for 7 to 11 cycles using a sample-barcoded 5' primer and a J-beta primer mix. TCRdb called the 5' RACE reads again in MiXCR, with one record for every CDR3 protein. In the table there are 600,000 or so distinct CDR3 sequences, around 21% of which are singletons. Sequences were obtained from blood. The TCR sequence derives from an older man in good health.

CDR3 bases: TGTGCCAGCAGACGACAGGAATCCGGGGAGCTGTTTTTT. Its translation: CASRRQESGELFF. The chain recombines TRBV2 with TRBJ2-2; D might be TRBD1 (6 bases). This CDR3 spans 13 amino acids. The germline CDR1 and CDR2 sequences are SNHLY and FYNNEI. V was trimmed by 6 bases and J by 6 bases, leaving 11 bases between them.